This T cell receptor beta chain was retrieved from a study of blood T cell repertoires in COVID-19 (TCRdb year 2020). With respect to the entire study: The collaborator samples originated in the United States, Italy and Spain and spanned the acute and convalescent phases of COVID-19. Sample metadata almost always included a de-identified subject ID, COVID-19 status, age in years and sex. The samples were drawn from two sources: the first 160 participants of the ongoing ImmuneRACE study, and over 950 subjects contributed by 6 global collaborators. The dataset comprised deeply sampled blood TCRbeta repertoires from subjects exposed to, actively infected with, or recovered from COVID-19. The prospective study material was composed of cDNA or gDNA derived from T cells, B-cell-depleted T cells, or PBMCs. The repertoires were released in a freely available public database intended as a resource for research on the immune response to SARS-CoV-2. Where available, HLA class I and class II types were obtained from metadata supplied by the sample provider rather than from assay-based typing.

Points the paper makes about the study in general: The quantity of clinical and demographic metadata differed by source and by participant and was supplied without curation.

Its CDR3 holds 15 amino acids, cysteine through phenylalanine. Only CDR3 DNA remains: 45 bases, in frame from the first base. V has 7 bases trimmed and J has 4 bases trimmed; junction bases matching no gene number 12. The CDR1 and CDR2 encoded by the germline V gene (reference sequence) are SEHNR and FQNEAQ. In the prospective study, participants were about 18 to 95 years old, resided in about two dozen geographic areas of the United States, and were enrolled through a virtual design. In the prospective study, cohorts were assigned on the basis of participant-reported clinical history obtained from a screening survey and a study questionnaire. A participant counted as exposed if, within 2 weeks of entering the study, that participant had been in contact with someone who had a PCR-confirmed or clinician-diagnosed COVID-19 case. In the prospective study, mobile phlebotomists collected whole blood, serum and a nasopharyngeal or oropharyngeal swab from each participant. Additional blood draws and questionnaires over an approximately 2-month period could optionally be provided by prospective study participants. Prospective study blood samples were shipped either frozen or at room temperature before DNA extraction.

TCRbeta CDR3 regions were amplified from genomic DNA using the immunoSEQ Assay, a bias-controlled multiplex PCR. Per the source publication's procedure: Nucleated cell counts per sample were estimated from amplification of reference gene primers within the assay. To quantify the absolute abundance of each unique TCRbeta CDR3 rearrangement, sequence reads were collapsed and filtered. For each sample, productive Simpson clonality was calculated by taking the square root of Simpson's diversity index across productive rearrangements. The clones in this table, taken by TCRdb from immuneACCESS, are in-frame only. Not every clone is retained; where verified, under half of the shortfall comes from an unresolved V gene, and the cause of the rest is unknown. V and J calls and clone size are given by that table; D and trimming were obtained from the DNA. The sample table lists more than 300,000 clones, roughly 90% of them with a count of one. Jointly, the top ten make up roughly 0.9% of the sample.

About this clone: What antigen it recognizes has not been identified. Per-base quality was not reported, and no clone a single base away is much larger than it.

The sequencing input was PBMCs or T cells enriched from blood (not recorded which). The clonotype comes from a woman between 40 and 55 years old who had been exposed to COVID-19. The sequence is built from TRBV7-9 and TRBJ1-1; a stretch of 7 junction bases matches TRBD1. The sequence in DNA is TGTGCCAGCATCGACTACAGGGGAAAGGTCACTGAAGCTTTCTTT. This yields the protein CASIDYRGKVTEAFF.